Included here is one T cell receptor (beta chain) sequence, with context. Its antigen is undetermined. This record belongs to a study of T cell responses to AZD1222 COVID-19 vaccine. Study conclusions and caveats: Seropositive AZD1222 recipients at baseline numbered only 5 or 6.

Libraries were prepared by immunoSEQ multiplex PCR; TCRdb keeps only in-frame clonotypes and omits some of them. Among some 140,000 clones listed, 90% were seen once. This TCR derives from an adult in good health. This specimen was peripheral blood, taken on day 0 of AZD1222 vaccination.

CDR3 in DNA: TGTGCCAGCAGTTACGCTCCTCGGGGCACTGAAGCTTTCTTT. Translating it yields CASSYAPRGTEAFF. V is TRBV6-5 and J is TRBJ1-1; D gene unclear. V was clipped by 2 bases and J by 4 bases, with 11 bases between them. The CDR3 spans 14 residues. Per germline, CDR1 MNHEY and CDR2 SVGAGI.